The 4 T cell receptor beta chains listed next were all sequenced from one sample in a study of identical twins. TCRdb ran MiXCR on the 5' RACE reads and lists one entry per CDR3 protein. The data show 750,000 to 950,000 distinct CDR3 sequences, roughly an eighth seen once. A further study also used this sample, focusing on yellow fever vaccine responses in identical twins.

Sequencing was performed on PBMCs. These receptors all come from a woman under 30 in good health.

There are a few counts of this clonotype. The chain has TRBV19 and TRBJ2-1; D unclear. The CDR3 loop spans 14 amino acids. Deletions cut 4 bases from V and 10 bases from J, with 17 bases between. The germline gives CDR1 LNHDA, CDR2 SQIVND (reference sequence). The CDR3 loop reads CASSKGSLVGEQFF. For the CDR3, the DNA is TGTGCCAGTAGTAAGGGTAGTCTCGTGGGCGAGCAGTTCTTC.

This clonotype occurred many times. The rearrangement links TRBV5-1 to TRBJ2-3, with TRBD2 identical over 12 bases. V lost 1 base, J lost 6 bases, and 6 bases stayed unmatched. This CDR3 comprises 16 residues. Germline V gives CDR1 SGHRS, CDR2 YFSETQ. CDR3 bases: TGCGCCAGCAGCTTGAGACTAGCGGGAGCCTCTGATACGCAGTATTTT. Residues: CASSLRLAGASDTQYF. Full variable domain (outside the CDR3, taken from reference TRBV5-1 and TRBJ2-3): KAGVTQTPRYLIKTRGQQVTLSCSPISGHRSVSWYQQTPGQGLQFLFEYFSETQRNKGNFPGRFSGRQFSNSRSEMNVSTLELGDSALYLCASSLRLAGASDTQYFGPGTRLTVL.

This clonotype has a handful of counts. The chain carries TRBV19 and TRBJ2-1, with D perhaps matching TRBD1 (6 bases). CDR1 is LNHDA and CDR2 is SQIVND in the germline V gene (reference sequence). V was shortened by 6 bases and J by 13 bases, with 13 bases between the two germline ends. The CDR3 consists of 11 residues. This CDR3 reads CASRTRQDQFF. CDR3 DNA: TGTGCCAGTAGGACCCGACAGGACCAGTTCTTC.

The chain is built from TRBV20-1 and TRBJ2-7; D possibly corresponds to TRBD1 (6 bases). CDR1 and CDR2 from the germline V gene are DFQATT and SNEGSKA (reference sequence). CDR3 length: 15 residues. The chain's CDR3 is CIPEGWVGTTYEQYV. CDR3 bases: TGCATCCCCGAGGGGTGGGTTGGGACAACCTACGAGCAGTACGTC.